This T cell receptor (beta chain) comes out of a study of CD8 T cells in ankylosing spondylitis. Study-wide findings and caveats: Clones tied to disease were said to be significantly enriched in matched ankylosing spondylitis synovial fluid. Clones linked to the disease showed a CD8+ phenotype. They occurred at relatively low frequencies in peripheral blood.

For this clonotype: Its specificity is not known.

The CDR3 is 12 residues long. Per the germline V gene, CDR1 is DFQATT and CDR2 is SNEGSKA (reference sequence). Trimming cost V 3 bases and J 7 bases, with 10 bases left between them. From the 5' RACE reads, TCRdb called clonotypes with MiXCR, one entry per CDR3 protein. The sample contains approximately 220,000 distinct CDR3 sequences, around 25% of which appear only once. The TCR originated in a male donor with ankylosing spondylitis or in good health (not recorded which). Sequenced material: blood, either unsorted or a sorted T cell fraction (not recorded which). This sequence joins TRBV20-1 and TRBJ2-1; D call uncertain. The CDR3 region is CSARRPSNEQFF. The CDR3 coding sequence is TGCAGTGCTAGGCGTCCATCAAATGAGCAGTTCTTC.